This T cell receptor beta chain emerged from a study of blood T cell repertoires in COVID-19. This clone was observed a few times. Original methodology: It was from reference gene primer amplification that nucleated cell counts were estimated. TCRdb's table, derived via immunoSEQ multiplex PCR, lists solely in-frame clones and lacks some. The DNA was the basis for D and trimming; V, J and clone size are from that table. The sample has roughly 80,000 clones; 78% are singletons. The sequence derives from a human donor in a cohort sampled during active COVID-19. The sequenced material came from peripheral blood.

The CDR3 sequence is CASSLGQRTEAFF. Written as DNA, the CDR3 is TGCGCCAGCAGCTTGGGGCAGCGCACTGAAGCTTTCTTT. The V call is TRBV5-1, the J call TRBJ1-1; D gene ambiguous. Trimming left V 0 bases short and J 4 bases short, with 7 bases between. The CDR3 sequence is 13 residues long. Germline-derived CDR1 and CDR2 are SGHRS and YFSETQ.